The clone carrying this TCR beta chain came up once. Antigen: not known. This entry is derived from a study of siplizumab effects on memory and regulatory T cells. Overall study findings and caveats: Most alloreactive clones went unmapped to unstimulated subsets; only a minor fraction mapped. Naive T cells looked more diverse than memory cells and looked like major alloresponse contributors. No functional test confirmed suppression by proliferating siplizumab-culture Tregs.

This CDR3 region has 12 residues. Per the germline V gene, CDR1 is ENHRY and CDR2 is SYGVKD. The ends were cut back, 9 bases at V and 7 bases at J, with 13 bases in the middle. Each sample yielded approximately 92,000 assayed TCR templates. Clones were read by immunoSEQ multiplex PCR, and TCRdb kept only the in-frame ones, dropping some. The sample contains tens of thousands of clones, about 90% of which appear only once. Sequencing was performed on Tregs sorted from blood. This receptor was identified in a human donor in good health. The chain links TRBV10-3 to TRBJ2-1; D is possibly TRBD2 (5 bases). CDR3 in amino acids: CAMGTPGNEQFF. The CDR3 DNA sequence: TGTGCCATGGGTACTCCGGGGAATGAGCAGTTCTTC.